This TCR beta chain was sequenced in a study of cytomegalovirus exposure and HLA in healthy donors. General study results and limits: Later examination showed HLA-associated TCR beta chains had greater clonal expansion than equally common others.

The CDR3 has 13 residues. Germline V gives CDR1 MNHNS, CDR2 SASEGT. V dropped 3 bases and J dropped 7 bases, with 10 bases sitting between them. Details on this clone: Its antigen is currently unknown.

PCR amplification relied on 60 Vbeta primers (plus 13 Jbeta primers). The protocol was immunoSEQ multiplex PCR, while the TCRdb copy is restricted to in-frame clones and leaves out a portion. In the table there are tens of thousands of clones, 55% to 75% of which are singletons. The sequenced sample was PBMCs. The clonotype was recovered from a man in his fifties or sixties in good health and CMV-seropositive. The chain has TRBV6-1 and TRBJ2-1; TRBD1 is a possible D gene (6 bases). For the CDR3, the DNA is TGTGCCAGCAGTGACAGGGGCTCTAATGAGCAGTTCTTC. Amino acids: CASSDRGSNEQFF.